This note documents a single TCR beta chain sequence. Its antigen remains undetermined. Per-base quality was not reported, and no clone a single base away is much larger than it. The receptor library was made with the immunoSEQ multiplex PCR assay. For TCR sequencing, RNA was extracted from every sample and reverse transcribed into cDNA to serve as template. SuperScript III was used to make first-strand cDNA, primed with a 2:1 mix of oligo-dT and random hexamers. Amplification bias was assessed with a synthetic immune receptor repertoire, and residual bias was removed computationally. Per the source publication's procedure: After raw reads were preprocessed to remove errors, the CDR3 was defined following IMGT conventions as running from the conserved cysteine to phenylalanine. Clonality was computed as 1 minus the Shannon entropy, with the entropy normalized by log2 of the number of productive unique TCRs. Scalp TCRbeta sequences were cross-referenced with sorted blood CD4 and CD8 repertoires so that the CD4 or CD8 identity of scalp clones could be inferred. In its TCRdb copy, this immuneACCESS table keeps in-frame sequences only and misses some clones. Where compared with another copy, unresolved V genes explain less than half of these, and the others have no known cause. The V and J calls and clone size were taken over from that table, and D and trimming were inferred from the DNA. In all, the sample holds 200,000 to 250,000 clones, and roughly 50% of those were seen once. The ten most abundant clones make up 4% to 6% of the sample.

The junction carries 9 bases between V and J, which are trimmed by 3 bases and 0 bases respectively. The germline V gene (reference sequence) provides CDR1 MNHEY and CDR2 SMNVEV. The CDR3 spans 14 residues, from the cysteine through the phenylalanine. This entry keeps only the CDR3 DNA: 42 bases, framed from base 1. PBMCs were isolated by density centrifugation and stained for CD3, CD4 and CD8, after which CD4+ and CD8+ T cells were sorted on a FACSAria. Unaffected controls provided scalp biopsies and blood samples. These data belong to a study of CD8+ T cells in alopecia areata (dated by TCRdb to the late 2010s). The study in broad terms: High-throughput TCRbeta sequencing was used to examine T cell clonal expansion in alopecia areata in both the C3H/HeJ mouse model and human patients. Scalp tissue and sorted CD4+ and CD8+ peripheral blood T cells from patchy and totalis/universalis alopecia areata patients and from healthy controls were covered by human TCRbeta sequencing. Scalp clonality was compared across normal scalp (n=4), patchy alopecia areata scalp (n=8), and alopecia totalis/universalis scalp (n=8). RNA was extracted with the PAXgene miRNA kit for fixed scalp, the miRNeasy kit for PBMCs, and the RNeasy kit for mouse skin. TCRbeta CDR3 regions were amplified by immunoSEQ multiplex PCR with 35 Vbeta forward and 13 Jbeta reverse primers.

General conclusions and limits of the study: Compared with mice, TCR sequences shared between patients were less clear, possibly partly because of HLA diversity across the patient population. Compared with normal scalp, lesional scalp had higher clonality and more expanded CD8+ clones, particularly in alopecia totalis/universalis, a pattern that suggests antigenic drive. Scalp TCR repertoire analysis is complicated because resident alphabeta T cells in normal human skin are also sequenced, whereas mouse skin is dominated by gammadelta T cells.

The sample comprised CD8+ T cells sorted from blood. The chain is made from TRBV27 and TRBJ2-7, with TRBD2 as a weak D call on 6 bases. The receptor comes from a human donor in good health. The bases are TGTGCCAGCAGTTTGCGGGGCCTCTCCTACGAGCAGTACTTC. Its translation is CASSLRGLSYEQYF.